These 13 T cell receptor beta chains came from one sample sequenced in a study of shared clonotypes between healthy human individuals. The table came from immunoSEQ multiplex PCR; TCRdb's copy has only in-frame clones and leaves some out. The profile shows roughly 510,000 clones, 75% to 80% of them singletons. Sequencing used PBMCs. The receptors were gathered from a woman in her forties in good health. Some clones in this sample may be carry-over from other donors' samples.

V gene TRBV7-9 combines with J gene TRBJ2-2, with a weak D call TRBD1 (6 bases). V was cut by 5 bases and J by 4 bases, with 17 bases left in between. CDR3 length equals 16 residues. Per germline, CDR1 SEHNR and CDR2 FQNEAQ (reference sequence). In nucleotides, the CDR3 is TGTGCCAGCAGCGACCCGGGACACGGGCTCACCGGGGAGCTGTTTTTT. Residues: CASSDPGHGLTGELFF.

V gene TRBV28 combines with J gene TRBJ1-5, with D possibly matching TRBD1 (6 bases). V lost 6 bases to trimming and J lost 7 bases, with 16 bases between them. The germline gives CDR1 MDHEN, CDR2 SYDVKM. The CDR3 totals 14 residues. CDR3: CASRLGGFGQPQHF. CDR3 nucleotides: TGTGCCAGCAGATTAGGGGGTTTTGGGCAGCCCCAGCATTTT.

The chain couples TRBV11-2 to TRBJ2-5; 7 bases are a match to TRBD2. The length of the CDR3 is 12 residues. Germline V lookup: CDR1 SGHAT, CDR2 FQNNGV. V lost 2 bases and J lost 9; bases outside the gene matches: 3. The CDR3 sequence: CASSLSGRAQYF. The CDR3 coding sequence is TGTGCCAGCAGCTTATCAGGGAGGGCCCAGTACTTC.

CDR3 DNA sequence: TGTGCCAGTAGTCAAAGCGGGAGGGACACAGATACGCAGTATTTT. Protein product: CASSQSGRDTDTQYF. The chain has TRBV19 and TRBJ2-3; 10 nucleotides line up with TRBD2. The J segment lost 2 bases and the V segment lost 5 bases, leaving 4 bases of the junction unmatched. Germline loops: CDR1 LNHDA, CDR2 SQIVND (reference sequence). CDR3 length equals 15 residues.

The chain carries TRBV28 and TRBJ2-3; 7 nucleotides agree with TRBD1. From germline, CDR1 is MDHEN and CDR2 SYDVKM. The V segment lost 10 bases and the J segment 0 bases; nucleotides outside the gene matches: 7. This CDR3 is built from 14 residues. The CDR3 DNA reads as TGTGCCACCCAACCGGGACAGAGCACAGATACGCAGTATTTT. Translated, it gives CATQPGQSTDTQYF.

On this clone itself: Different DNA sequences within this sample yield the same CDR3. The chain employs TRBV7-2 and TRBJ1-1, with D possibly matching TRBD1 (5 bases). V was cut by 0 bases and J by 1 base, with 9 bases left in between. Germline V gene sequence: CDR1 SGHTA, CDR2 FQGNSA. This CDR3 region has 15 residues. The CDR3 region has the DNA TGTGCCAGCAGCTTAGCCGGGGGACGGAACACTGAAGCTTTCTTT. The encoded protein is CASSLAGGRNTEAFF.

This chain connects TRBV7-9 to TRBJ1-1; D gene unclear. The germline gives CDR1 SEHNR, CDR2 FQNEAQ (reference sequence). This CDR3 has 15 residues. V gave up 5 bases and J gave up 4 bases, with 17 bases separating them. The CDR3 region is CASSVPGGESTEAFF. Here the CDR3 DNA reads TGTGCCAGCAGCGTCCCTGGAGGCGAGAGCACTGAAGCTTTCTTT.

The V call is TRBV10-2, the J call TRBJ2-5, with 9 bases that match TRBD2. Matching the DNA end better, TRBJ2-7 makes the J call doubtful. Germline V gene data show CDR1 as WSHSY and CDR2 as SAAADI. The CDR3 spans 15 residues. Here the CDR3 reads CASKASAGGAYEQYF. The CDR3 bases are TGCGCCAGCAAGGCTTCAGCGGGAGGCGCCTACGAGCAGTACTTC.

This clone was recorded only once. This chain joins TRBV28 and TRBJ1-5; the match to TRBD1 covers 8 bases. The length of the CDR3 is 16 residues. The junction had 10 bases not matched to a gene; V was cut back by 5 bases and J by 4 bases. The germline CDR1 and CDR2 sequences are MDHEN and SYDVKM. The CDR3 sequence: CASSLNRGGRNQPQHF. Written as DNA, the CDR3 is TGTGCCAGCAGTCTTAACAGGGGGGGAAGGAATCAGCCCCAGCATTTT. The whole variable domain, filled in from reference TRBV28 and TRBJ1-5, reads DVKVTQSSRYLVKRTGEKVFLECVQDMDHENMFWYRQDPGLGLRLIYFSYDVKMKEKGDIPEGYSVSREKKERFSLILESASTNQTSMYLCASSLNRGGRNQPQHFGDGTRLSIL.

The chain recombines TRBV11-2 with TRBJ2-4; D possibly corresponds to TRBD1 (6 bases). The CDR3 covers 15 residues. The V end lost 3 bases, the J end lost 0 bases, and 9 bases lay between the germline ends. CDR1 and CDR2 (germline): SGHAT, FQNNGV. The CDR3: CASSLTGIAKNIQYF. The DNA for the CDR3 is TGTGCCAGCAGCTTGACAGGAATAGCCAAAAACATTCAGTACTTC.

This chain connects TRBV5-1 to TRBJ2-7; D is ambiguous. CDR3 length: 14 amino acids. Germline V gene data show CDR1 as SGHRS and CDR2 as YFSETQ. Between the trimmed V and J ends, which lost 0 bases and 2 bases, there was a span of 9 bases. The CDR3 DNA reads as TGCGCCAGCAGCTTGGGGGCTAGGGCCTACGAGCAGTACTTC. Its protein is CASSLGARAYEQYF.

The J gene is TRBJ2-3, the V gene TRBV11-2, with D tentatively TRBD2 (6 bases). CDR1 is SGHAT and CDR2 is FQNNGV in the germline V gene. V lost 3 bases and J lost 2, with 18 bases in between. The CDR3 has 17 residues. As DNA, the CDR3 is TGTGCCAGCAGCTTCCTGCCCCCGGGACTTTACACAGATACGCAGTATTTT. Its translation is CASSFLPPGLYTDTQYF.

CDR3 region: CASSQGFYNEQFF. The CDR3 DNA is TGTGCCAGCAGCCAAGGGTTCTACAATGAGCAGTTCTTC. The rearrangement uses TRBV14 and TRBJ2-1; D uncertain. The CDR3 covers 13 residues. The V end lost 1 base, the J end lost 3 bases, and 4 bases lay between the germline ends. Germline V CDR1 and CDR2: SGHDN, FVKESK.